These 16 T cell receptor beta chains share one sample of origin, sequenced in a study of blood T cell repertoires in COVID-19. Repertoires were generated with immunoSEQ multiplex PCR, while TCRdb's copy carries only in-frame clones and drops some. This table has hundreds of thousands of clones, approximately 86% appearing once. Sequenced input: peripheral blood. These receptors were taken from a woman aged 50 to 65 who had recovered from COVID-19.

Written as DNA, the CDR3 is TGTGCCAGCCGGACAGGGGGACAACTTTCAACTAATGAAAAACTGTTTTTT. Translating it yields CASRTGGQLSTNEKLFF. The rearrangement joins TRBV10-3 to TRBJ1-4; TRBD1 aligns across 10 bases. J gave up 0 bases and V 10 bases, and 11 bases lay outside the gene matches. The V gene's germline CDR1 is ENHRY and CDR2 SYGVKD. The CDR3 sequence is 17 residues long.

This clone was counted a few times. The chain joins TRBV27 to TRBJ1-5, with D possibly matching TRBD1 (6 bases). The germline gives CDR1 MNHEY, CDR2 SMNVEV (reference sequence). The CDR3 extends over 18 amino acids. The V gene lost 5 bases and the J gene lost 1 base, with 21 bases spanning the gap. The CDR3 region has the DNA TGTGCCAGCAGTCCCCGCCGATTACAGGGAAAGAGCAATCAGCCCCAGCATTTT. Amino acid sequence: CASSPRRLQGKSNQPQHF.

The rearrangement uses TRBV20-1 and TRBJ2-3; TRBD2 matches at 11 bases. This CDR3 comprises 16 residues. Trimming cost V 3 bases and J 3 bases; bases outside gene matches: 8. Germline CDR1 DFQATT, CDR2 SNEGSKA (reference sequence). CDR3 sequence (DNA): TGCAGTGCTAGTTGGCTACTAGCGGGAGTGACAGATACGCAGTATTTT. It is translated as CSASWLLAGVTDTQYF.

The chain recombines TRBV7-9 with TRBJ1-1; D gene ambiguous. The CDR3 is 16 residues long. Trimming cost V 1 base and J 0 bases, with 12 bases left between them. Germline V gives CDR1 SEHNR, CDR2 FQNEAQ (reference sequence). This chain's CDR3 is CASSLGGRHMNTEAFF. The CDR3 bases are TGTGCCAGCAGCTTAGGCGGGCGCCACATGAACACTGAAGCTTTCTTT.

CDR3 DNA sequence: TGTGCCAGCAGTTCCCTAGCGGGAGGAACCTACGAGCAGTACTTC. It yields the protein CASSSLAGGTYEQYF. The chain carries TRBV27 and TRBJ2-7; 11 nucleotides agree with TRBD2. Germline lookup yields CDR1 MNHEY and CDR2 SMNVEV (reference sequence). The V and J ends lost 4 bases and 2 bases, in that order; junction bases with no gene match: 4. The CDR3 contains 15 residues.

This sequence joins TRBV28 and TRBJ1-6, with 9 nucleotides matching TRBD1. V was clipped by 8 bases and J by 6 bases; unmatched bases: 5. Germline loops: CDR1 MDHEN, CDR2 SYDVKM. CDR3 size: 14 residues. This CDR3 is CASLTGGSNSPLHF. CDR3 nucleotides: TGTGCCAGCCTCACAGGGGGCTCTAATTCACCCCTCCACTTT.

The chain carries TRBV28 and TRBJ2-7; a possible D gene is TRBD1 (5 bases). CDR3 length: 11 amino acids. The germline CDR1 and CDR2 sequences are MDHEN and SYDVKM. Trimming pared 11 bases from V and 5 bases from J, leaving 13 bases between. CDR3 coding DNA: TGTGCCGCCACAGGCCTGAACGAGCAGTACTTC. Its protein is CAATGLNEQYF.

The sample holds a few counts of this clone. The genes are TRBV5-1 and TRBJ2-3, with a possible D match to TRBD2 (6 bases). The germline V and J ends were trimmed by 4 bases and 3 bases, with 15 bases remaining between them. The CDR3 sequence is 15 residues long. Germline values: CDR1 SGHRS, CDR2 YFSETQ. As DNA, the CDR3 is TGCGCCAGCAGCCTACGCGGGGTGAAGACAGATACGCAGTATTTT. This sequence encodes CASSLRGVKTDTQYF. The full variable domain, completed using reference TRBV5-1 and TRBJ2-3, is KAGVTQTPRYLIKTRGQQVTLSCSPISGHRSVSWYQQTPGQGLQFLFEYFSETQRNKGNFPGRFSGRQFSNSRSEMNVSTLELGDSALYLCASSLRGVKTDTQYFGPGTRLTVL.

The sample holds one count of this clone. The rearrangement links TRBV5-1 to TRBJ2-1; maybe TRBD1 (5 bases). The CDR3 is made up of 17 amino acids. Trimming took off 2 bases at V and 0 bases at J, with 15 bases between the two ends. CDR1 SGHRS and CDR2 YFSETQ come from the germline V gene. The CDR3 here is CASSFNPGFSSYNEQFF. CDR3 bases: TGCGCCAGCAGCTTCAATCCAGGGTTTAGCTCCTACAATGAGCAGTTCTTC.

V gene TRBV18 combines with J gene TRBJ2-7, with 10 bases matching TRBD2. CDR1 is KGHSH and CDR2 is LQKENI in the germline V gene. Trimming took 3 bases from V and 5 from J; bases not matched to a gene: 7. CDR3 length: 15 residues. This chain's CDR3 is CASSPLPSGSDEQYF. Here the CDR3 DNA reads TGTGCCAGCTCACCCCTCCCTAGCGGGAGTGACGAGCAGTACTTC.

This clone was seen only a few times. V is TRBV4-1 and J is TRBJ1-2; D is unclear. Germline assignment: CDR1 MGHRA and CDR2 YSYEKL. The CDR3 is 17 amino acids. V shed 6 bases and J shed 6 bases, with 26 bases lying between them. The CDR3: CASSPKTFRRDRDGYTF. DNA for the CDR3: TGCGCCAGCAGTCCTAAAACTTTCAGGAGGGATCGGGATGGCTACACCTTC.

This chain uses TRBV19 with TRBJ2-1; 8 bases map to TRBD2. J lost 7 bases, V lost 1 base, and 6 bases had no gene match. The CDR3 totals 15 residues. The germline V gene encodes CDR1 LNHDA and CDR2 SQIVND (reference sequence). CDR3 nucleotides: TGTGCCAGTAGTATAGGACTAGCGATATCGAATGAGCAGTTCTTC. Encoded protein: CASSIGLAISNEQFF.

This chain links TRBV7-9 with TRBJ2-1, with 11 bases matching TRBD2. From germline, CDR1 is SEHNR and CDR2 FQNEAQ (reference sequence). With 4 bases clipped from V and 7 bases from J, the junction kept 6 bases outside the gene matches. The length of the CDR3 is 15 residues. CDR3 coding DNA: TGTGCCAGCAGCTCAGTCGGGACTAGCGGTAATGAGCAGTTCTTC. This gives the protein CASSSVGTSGNEQFF.

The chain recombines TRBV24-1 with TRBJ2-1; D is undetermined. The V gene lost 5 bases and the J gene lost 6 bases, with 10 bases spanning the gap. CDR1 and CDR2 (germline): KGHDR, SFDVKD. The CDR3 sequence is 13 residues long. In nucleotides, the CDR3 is TGTGCCACCAGTGGTGTGTATTCCAATGAGCAGTTCTTC. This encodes CATSGVYSNEQFF.

The CDR3 protein is CASKSGLAGNGELFF. CDR3 nucleotides: TGTGCCAGCAAATCGGGACTAGCGGGTAACGGGGAGCTGTTTTTT. This rearrangement joins TRBV5-4 to TRBJ2-2, with 12 bases identical to TRBD2. V dropped 6 bases and J dropped 7; count of bases not matched to a gene: 7. CDR3 length: 15 amino acids. Germline V gene data show CDR1 as SGHNT and CDR2 as YYREEE (reference sequence).

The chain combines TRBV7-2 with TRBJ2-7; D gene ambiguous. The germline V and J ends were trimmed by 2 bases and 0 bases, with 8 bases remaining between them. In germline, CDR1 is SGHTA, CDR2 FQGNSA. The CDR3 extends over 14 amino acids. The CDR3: CASSLQEISYEQYF. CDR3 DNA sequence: TGTGCCAGCAGCTTACAGGAAATCTCCTACGAGCAGTACTTC.